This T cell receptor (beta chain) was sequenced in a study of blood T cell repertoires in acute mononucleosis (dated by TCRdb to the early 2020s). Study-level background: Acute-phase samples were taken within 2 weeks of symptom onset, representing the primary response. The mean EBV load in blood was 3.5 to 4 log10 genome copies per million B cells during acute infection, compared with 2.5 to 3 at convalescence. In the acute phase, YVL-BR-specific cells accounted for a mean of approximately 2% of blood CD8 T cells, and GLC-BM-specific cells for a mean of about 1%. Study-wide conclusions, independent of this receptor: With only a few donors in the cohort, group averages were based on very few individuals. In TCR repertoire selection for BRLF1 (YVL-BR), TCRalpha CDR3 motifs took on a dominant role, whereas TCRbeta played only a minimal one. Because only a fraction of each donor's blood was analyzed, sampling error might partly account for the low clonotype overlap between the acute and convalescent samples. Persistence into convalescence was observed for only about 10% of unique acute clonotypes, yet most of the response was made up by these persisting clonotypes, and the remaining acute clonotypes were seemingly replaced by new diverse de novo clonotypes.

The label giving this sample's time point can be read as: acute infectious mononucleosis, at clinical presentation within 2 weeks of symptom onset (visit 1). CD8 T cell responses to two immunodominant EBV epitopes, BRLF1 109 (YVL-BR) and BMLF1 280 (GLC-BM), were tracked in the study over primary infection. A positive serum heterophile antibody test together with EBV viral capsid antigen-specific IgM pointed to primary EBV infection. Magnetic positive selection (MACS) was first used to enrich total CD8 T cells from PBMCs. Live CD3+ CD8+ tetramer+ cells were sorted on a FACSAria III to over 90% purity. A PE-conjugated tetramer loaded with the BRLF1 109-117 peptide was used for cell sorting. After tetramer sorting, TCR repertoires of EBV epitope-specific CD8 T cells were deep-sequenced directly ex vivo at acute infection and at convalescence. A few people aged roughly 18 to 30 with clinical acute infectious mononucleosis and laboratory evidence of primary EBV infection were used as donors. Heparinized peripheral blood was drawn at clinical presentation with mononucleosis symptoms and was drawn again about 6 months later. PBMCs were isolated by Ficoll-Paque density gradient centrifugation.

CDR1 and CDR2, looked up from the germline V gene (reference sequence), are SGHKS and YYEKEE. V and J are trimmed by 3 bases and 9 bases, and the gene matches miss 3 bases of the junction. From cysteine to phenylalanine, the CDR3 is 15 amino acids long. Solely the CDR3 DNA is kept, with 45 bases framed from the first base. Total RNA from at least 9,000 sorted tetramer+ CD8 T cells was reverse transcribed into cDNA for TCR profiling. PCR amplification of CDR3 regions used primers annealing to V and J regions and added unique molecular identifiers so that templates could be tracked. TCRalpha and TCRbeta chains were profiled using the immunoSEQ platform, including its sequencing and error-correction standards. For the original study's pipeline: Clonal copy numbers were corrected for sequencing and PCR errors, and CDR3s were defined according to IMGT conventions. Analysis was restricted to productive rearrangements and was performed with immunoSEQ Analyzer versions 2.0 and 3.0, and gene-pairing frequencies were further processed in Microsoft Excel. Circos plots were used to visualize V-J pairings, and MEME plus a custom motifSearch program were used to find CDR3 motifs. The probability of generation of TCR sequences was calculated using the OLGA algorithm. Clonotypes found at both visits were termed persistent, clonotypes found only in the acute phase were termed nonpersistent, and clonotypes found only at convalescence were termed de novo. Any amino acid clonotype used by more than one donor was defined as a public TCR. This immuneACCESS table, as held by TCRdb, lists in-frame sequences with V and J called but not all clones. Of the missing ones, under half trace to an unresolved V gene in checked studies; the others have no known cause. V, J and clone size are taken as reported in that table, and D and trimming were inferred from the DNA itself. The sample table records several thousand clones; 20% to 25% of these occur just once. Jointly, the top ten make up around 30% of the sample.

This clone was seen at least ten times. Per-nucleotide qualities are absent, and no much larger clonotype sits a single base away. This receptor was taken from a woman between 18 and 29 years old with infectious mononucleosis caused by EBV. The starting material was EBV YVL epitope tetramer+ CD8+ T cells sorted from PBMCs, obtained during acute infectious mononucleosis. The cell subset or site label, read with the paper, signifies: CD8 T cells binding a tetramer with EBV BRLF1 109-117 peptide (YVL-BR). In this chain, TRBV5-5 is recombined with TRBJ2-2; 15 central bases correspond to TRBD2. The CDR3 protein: CASSSGLAGGWELFF. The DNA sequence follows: TGTGCCAGCAGCTCAGGACTAGCGGGAGGGTGGGAGCTGTTTTTT.